Each of the 2 T cell receptor beta chains below was sequenced from the same sample in a study of blood T cells in healthy people across ages. A sample-barcoded 5' primer and a J-beta primer mix were used in a second PCR of about 7 to 11 cycles. A single record per CDR3 protein comes from TCRdb applying MiXCR to the 5' RACE reads. The sample holds hundreds of thousands of distinct CDR3 sequences, nearly 60% seen once. The sequenced material came from blood. The receptors were gathered from a man younger than 40 in good health.

The V gene is TRBV11-1, the J gene TRBJ2-3, with D tentatively TRBD2 (5 bases). Germline CDR1 SGHAT, CDR2 FQDESV (reference sequence). Trimming pared 1 base from V and 5 bases from J, leaving 10 bases between. CDR3 length: 14 amino acids. The CDR3: CASSLEEGIDTQYF. CDR3 nucleotide sequence: TGTGCCAGCAGCTTAGAAGAGGGAATAGATACGCAGTATTTT. The complete variable domain, with remaining parts taken from reference TRBV11-1 and TRBJ2-3, reads EAEVAQSPRYKITEKSQAVAFWCDPISGHATLYWYRQILGQGPELLVQFQDESVVDDSQLPKDRFSAERLKGVDSTLKIQPAELGDSAMYLCASSLEEGIDTQYFGPGTRLTVL.

The chain combines TRBV7-3 with TRBJ2-1; 9 bases fit TRBD2. The CDR3 consists of 17 residues. The germline gives CDR1 SGHTA, CDR2 FQGTGA. V lost 2 bases, J lost 7 bases, and 12 bases stayed unmatched. CDR3 nucleotide sequence: TGTGCCAGCAGCTTACCTAGCGGGAACGGATACAGGAATGAGCAGTTCTTC. Its translation is CASSLPSGNGYRNEQFF.